The rows below give T cell receptor beta chains drawn from one sample of a study of blood T cell repertoires in COVID-19. Method: immunoSEQ multiplex PCR; TCRdb's copy keeps in-frame clones and lacks some. Of some 120,000 clones listed, 85% to 90% are singletons. Sequenced sample: peripheral blood. All receptors derive from a human donor with acute or convalescent COVID-19. The donor label of this sample is uncertain. Both conserved end residues are trimmed from each CDR3.

V gene: TRBV7-2; CDR3 protein: ASALAGGDPYEQY
V gene: TRBV6-4; CDR3 protein: ATPWSMTNYYNEQF
V gene: TRBV6-5; CDR3 protein: ASSYPGTGRQTQY
V gene: TRBV18; CDR3 protein: ASSLFSEETQY
V gene: TRBV29-1; CDR3 protein: SVEEAGNQPQH
V gene: TRBV3-1/TRBV3-2; CDR3 protein: ASSQLAEAF
V gene: TRBV7-2; CDR3 protein: ASSPGVIGTDTQY
V gene: TRBV7-2; CDR3 protein: ASSLPGMDEQY
V gene: TRBV4-3; CDR3 protein: ASSYGAGGTDTQY
V gene: TRBV19; CDR3 protein: ASSIREFYEQY
V gene: TRBV11-2; CDR3 protein: ASTSSGGYT
V gene: TRBV18; CDR3 protein: ASSPGQANNQPQH
V gene: TRBV3-1/TRBV3-2; CDR3 protein: ASSQVSGIQETQY
V gene: TRBV28; CDR3 protein: ASSFTGTGNYGYT
V gene: TRBV4-1; CDR3 protein: ASSQDRGLGGYT
V gene: TRBV29-1; CDR3 protein: SGRQGAGELF
V gene: TRBV9; CDR3 protein: ASDVGGGGSCTQY
V gene: TRBV5-4; CDR3 protein: ASSLKLAGEETQY
V gene: TRBV28; CDR3 protein: ASPPSRAGAVEEQY
V gene: TRBV10-3; CDR3 protein: AIRRTGDNTGELF
V gene: TRBV5-5; CDR3 protein: ASRLAGEETQY
V gene: TRBV7-8; CDR3 protein: ASSLGPGRGVNQPQH
V gene: TRBV7-6; CDR3 protein: ASSLAGNRGTEAF
V gene: TRBV2; CDR3 protein: ASSKQGKGRNEKLF
V gene: TRBV9; CDR3 protein: ASSVGGSGSAITYEQY
V gene: TRBV7-2; CDR3 protein: ASSLVGVSNSPLH
V gene: TRBV7-2; CDR3 protein: ASSSGTYYRSGETQY
V gene: TRBV4-1; CDR3 protein: ASSQGTSAFATNTEAF
V gene: TRBV5-1; CDR3 protein: ASSLEGPGRDYSGNTIY
V gene: TRBV29-1; CDR3 protein: SVGGQDYGYT
V gene: TRBV3-1/TRBV3-2; CDR3 protein: ASSPPGQADGGELF
V gene: TRBV7-2; CDR3 protein: ASSWGQRYQETQY
V gene: TRBV2; CDR3 protein: ASSDISGMGTEAF
V gene: TRBV7-8; CDR3 protein: ASSLFLGISANKGWWTEAF
V gene: TRBV3-1/TRBV3-2; CDR3 protein: ASSQADTKVT
V gene: TRBV19; CDR3 protein: ASSATDRAWGEAF
V gene: TRBV2; CDR3 protein: ASLSSRGPNYGYT
V gene: TRBV28; CDR3 protein: ASSLGGGLGETQY
V gene: TRBV28; CDR3 protein: ASSLSGRGETQY
V gene: TRBV29-1; CDR3 protein: SAVPDRGGTEAF
V gene: TRBV2; CDR3 protein: ASSGPAYNEQF
V gene: TRBV7-2; CDR3 protein: ASSLQQGDEQY
V gene: TRBV6-2/TRBV6-3; CDR3 protein: ASSRGTAGRNIQY
V gene: TRBV7-6; CDR3 protein: ASSPTRLTSNEQF
V gene: TRBV28; CDR3 protein: ASSGQETNYGYT
V gene: TRBV4-2; CDR3 protein: ASSPAREITEAF
V gene: TRBV6-2/TRBV6-3; CDR3 protein: ASSYPGVGNYGYT
V gene: TRBV11-1; CDR3 protein: ASSVRQGADGYT
V gene: TRBV3-1/TRBV3-2; CDR3 protein: ASSQEGVFKNEQF